The clone carrying this T cell receptor beta chain has just a few counts. The data belong to a study of response to subunit inactivated influenza vaccine. Per germline, CDR1 DFQATT and CDR2 SNEGSKA (reference sequence). Trimming took 5 bases from V and 5 from J, leaving 26 bases between them. This CDR3 contains 17 residues. MiXCR was run by TCRdb on the RT-PCR reads, yielding one entry per CDR3 protein. Among about 520,000 distinct CDR3 sequences listed, roughly 23% were seen once. The material was CD4+ T cells sorted from PBMCs, obtained roughly 5 days after vaccination. This sequence joins TRBV20-1 and TRBJ2-3; tentative D call: TRBD1 (6 bases). The clonotype comes from a man between 45 and 60 years old who received an inactivated influenza vaccine. The chain's CDR3 is CSAPQAGGGTWRDTQYF. For the CDR3, the DNA is TGCAGTGCTCCCCAGGCTGGGGGCGGTACGTGGCGAGATACGCAGTATTTT.